Below, one T cell receptor (beta chain) is given with its context. Its target is not known. The CDR3 is made up of 14 amino acids. The record originates from a study of cytomegalovirus exposure and HLA in healthy donors. Whole-study findings and limits: According to reports, the classifier identified cytomegalovirus status with high specificity and sensitivity. Cytomegalovirus association was listed for about 170 TCR beta chains. Within a later analysis, the majority of CMV-associated TCR beta chains appeared HLA-restricted.

Unrecorded immune exposure was likely among donors, who were nominally healthy when sampled. This PCR relied on a set of 60 Vbeta primers and 13 Jbeta primers. Measured with immunoSEQ multiplex PCR; TCRdb has only the in-frame clones, and not every one. The table lists about 130,000 clones, around 77% of them singletons. The source material was PBMCs. The genes are TRBV12-1 and TRBJ2-7; TRBD1 was called by the table and not checked on the DNA. TRBV12-1 is shown as a pseudogene. The receptor was isolated from a male donor in good health and CMV-seropositive. The CDR3 loop is CASSPSGTGPEQYF. As DNA, the CDR3 is TGTGCCAGCAGCCCCTCCGGGACAGGGCCCGAGCAGTACTTC.